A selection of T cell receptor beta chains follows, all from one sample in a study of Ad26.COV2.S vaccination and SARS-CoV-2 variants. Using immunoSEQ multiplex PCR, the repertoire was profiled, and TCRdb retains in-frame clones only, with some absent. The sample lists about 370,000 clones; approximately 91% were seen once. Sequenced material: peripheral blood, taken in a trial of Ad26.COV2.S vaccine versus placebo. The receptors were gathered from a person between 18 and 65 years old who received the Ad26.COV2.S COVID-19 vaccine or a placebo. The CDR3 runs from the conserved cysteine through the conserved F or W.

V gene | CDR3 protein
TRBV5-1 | CASSLDSRGRFF
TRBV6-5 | CASIRGTYRAEAFF
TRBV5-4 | CASSLRDRATEAFF
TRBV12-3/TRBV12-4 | CASSFTGVAFF
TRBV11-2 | CASSLAGQESQNEQFF
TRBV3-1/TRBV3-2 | CASSQVDGGEQYF
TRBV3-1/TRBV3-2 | CASSPGDRGNPKETQYF
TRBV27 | CASSLGGLAKNIQYF
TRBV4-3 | CASSQEPRSPSLPYEQYF
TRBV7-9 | CASGSQETQYF
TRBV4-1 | CASSHSGEAFF
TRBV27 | CASSLRRSKWDEQYF
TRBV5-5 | CASSFSAVTYEQYF
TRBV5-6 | CASSWGTSGYEQYF
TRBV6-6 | CASSSAGATNEKLFF
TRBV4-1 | CATGQRNSPLHF
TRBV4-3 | CASSHSFAGLGETQYF
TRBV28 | CASSLPGQEAFF
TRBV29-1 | CSVEWELGTDTQYF
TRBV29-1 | CSVVPGKSSGDEQFF
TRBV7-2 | CASSLGTVYGYTF
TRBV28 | CASRNPGLYYEQYF
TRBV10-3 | CAISDPRVGRDSGNTIYF
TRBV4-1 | CASSQDGGRAHSGPYNEQFF
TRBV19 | CASRVRGRLINTGELFF
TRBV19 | CASSMFDNSGNTIYF
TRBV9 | CASSVVHGTGELFF
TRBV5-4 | CASSRGLAGGETQYF
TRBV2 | CASSEGGVGQPQHF
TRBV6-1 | CASSDPPETQYF
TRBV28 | CASSLRSGRAVWFPDTQYF
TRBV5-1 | CASSLSGRARENNEQFF